The source of this T cell receptor (beta chain) is a study of Graves' ophthalmopathy and Graves' hyperthyroidism. Across the study: The collection of peripheral blood took place at initial diagnosis, before any treatment.

The CDR3 is 13 residues long. V was clipped by 3 bases and J by 7 bases, with 12 bases between them. Germline CDR1 is SGHTA and CDR2 is FQGTGA. As the starting material, roughly 10 ml of fresh peripheral blood yielded the PBMCs. RNA transcripts were the source from which TCR beta CDR3 regions were amplified. HTBI primers were used in a first-round RT-PCR, which preceded a second-round multiplex PCR. From the multiplex PCR reads, TCRdb called clonotypes with MiXCR, one entry per CDR3 protein. The table shows approximately 700,000 distinct CDR3 sequences, with approximately 39% occurring only once. This clonotype was counted at least ten times. The antigen is undetermined. General observations from the study: The majority of expanded thyroid clonotypes above 0.001 frequency also occurred in blood. As the model predicted ophthalmopathy progression, it achieved a sensitivity of around 71% and a specificity of more than 72%.

The sample comprised peripheral blood. The J gene is TRBJ2-5, the V gene TRBV7-3; a possible D gene is TRBD2 (6 bases). The sequence came from an adult man with Graves' ophthalmopathy. CDR3 coding DNA: TGTGCCAGCAGCTTCCGCGGGACTGGGACCCAGTACTTC. It codes for CASSFRGTGTQYF.